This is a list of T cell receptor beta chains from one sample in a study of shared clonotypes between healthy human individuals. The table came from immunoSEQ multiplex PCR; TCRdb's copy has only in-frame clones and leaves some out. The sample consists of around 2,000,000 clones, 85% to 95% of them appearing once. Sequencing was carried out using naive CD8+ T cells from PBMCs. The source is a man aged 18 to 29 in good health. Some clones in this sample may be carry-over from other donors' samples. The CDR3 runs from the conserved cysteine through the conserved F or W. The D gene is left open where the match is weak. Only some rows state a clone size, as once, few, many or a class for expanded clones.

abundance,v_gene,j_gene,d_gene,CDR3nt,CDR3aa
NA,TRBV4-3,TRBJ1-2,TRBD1,TGCGCCAGCAGCCAAGATAGGGAGACAGGTCTCAGGGGGCAATATGGCTACACCTTC,CASSQDRETGLRGQYGYTF
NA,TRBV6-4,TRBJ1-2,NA,TGTGCCAGCAGTGACTCTTACAGGGCATTCTATGGCTACACCTTC,CASSDSYRAFYGYTF
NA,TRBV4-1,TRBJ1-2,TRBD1,TGCGCCAGCAGCCGCCTTGGGGACAGGGGGTTCTATGGCTACACCTTC,CASSRLGDRGFYGYTF
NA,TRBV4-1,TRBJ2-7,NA,TGCGCCAGCAGCCACCAATTCAGCCATTCCTACGAGCAGTACTTC,CASSHQFSHSYEQYF
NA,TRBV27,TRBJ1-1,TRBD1,TGTGCCAGCAGTTTACAGGGGGAGGGATTGGACACTGAAGCTTTCTTT,CASSLQGEGLDTEAFF
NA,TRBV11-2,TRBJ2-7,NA,TGTGCCAGCAGCTCCACCGGGGTCCCGAACTACGAGCAGTACTTC,CASSSTGVPNYEQYF
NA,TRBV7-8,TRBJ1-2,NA,TGTGCCAGCAGCCTACTACAGGGCCGCTATGGCTACACCTTC,CASSLLQGRYGYTF
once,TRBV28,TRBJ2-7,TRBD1,TGTGCCAGCAGCGACCGGGACAGCTCCTACGAGCAGTACTTC,CASSDRDSSYEQYF
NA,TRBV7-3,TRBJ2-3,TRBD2,TGTGCCAGCAGCACCCTAGCGGGAGGGTTCACAGATACGCAGTATTTT,CASSTLAGGFTDTQYF
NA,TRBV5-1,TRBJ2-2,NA,TGCGCCAGCAGCTTGGCCCGTCTAGCAGGCACCGGGGAGCTGTTTTTT,CASSLARLAGTGELFF
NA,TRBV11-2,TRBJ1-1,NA,TGTGCCAGCAGCTTAGGCCCGCCCATGAACACTGAAGCTTTCTTT,CASSLGPPMNTEAFF
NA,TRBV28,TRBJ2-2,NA,TGTGCCAGCAGTTCCCGATACCTGGGCTCTCTCTCCGGGGAGCTGTTTTTT,CASSSRYLGSLSGELFF
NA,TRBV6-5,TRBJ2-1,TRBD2,TGTGCCAGCAGACCCTTAGCGGGAATCTACAATGAGCAGTTCTTC,CASRPLAGIYNEQFF
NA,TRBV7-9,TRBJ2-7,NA,TGTGCCAGCTGGAAGGGGGGCATCGACGAGCAGTACTTC,CASWKGGIDEQYF
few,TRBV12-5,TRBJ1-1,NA,TGTGCTAGTGGTTTGTATCCCACTGAAGCTTTCTTT,CASGLYPTEAFF
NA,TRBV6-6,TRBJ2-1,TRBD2,TGTGCCAGCAGTCCCGGGACTACCTTCAATGAGCAGTTCTTC,CASSPGTTFNEQFF
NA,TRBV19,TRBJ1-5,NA,TGTGCCAGCCAAACCGAGACAGACATTCCTTCAAATCAGCCCCAGCATTTT,CASQTETDIPSNQPQHF
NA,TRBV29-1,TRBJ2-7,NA,TGCAGCGCCTATGACAGCAAGCAGTACTTC,CSAYDSKQYF
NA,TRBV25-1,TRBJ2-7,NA,TGTGCCAGCAGTGAATATGGGGGCTCCTACGAGCAGTACTTC,CASSEYGGSYEQYF
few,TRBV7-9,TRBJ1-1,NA,TGTGCCAGCAGCTTAGATCGAACGAACACTGAAGCTTTCTTT,CASSLDRTNTEAFF
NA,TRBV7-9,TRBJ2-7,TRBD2,TGTGCCAGCAGCTTAGTGGGGAGGGACTACGAGCAGTACTTC,CASSLVGRDYEQYF
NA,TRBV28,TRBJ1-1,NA,TGTGCCAGCACCCCCTGGGGTACGAACACTGAAGCTTTCTTT,CASTPWGTNTEAFF
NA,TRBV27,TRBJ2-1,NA,TGTGCCAGCAGGGAGACGGGCTACAATGAGCAGTTCTTC,CASRETGYNEQFF
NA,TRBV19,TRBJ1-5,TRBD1,TGTGCCAGTAGTATCAGACCCCAGGGGGCACATCAGCCCCAGCATTTT,CASSIRPQGAHQPQHF
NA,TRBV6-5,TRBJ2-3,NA,TGTGCCAGCAGTTATGGAGGGGAGTTGGCAGATACGCAGTATTTT,CASSYGGELADTQYF
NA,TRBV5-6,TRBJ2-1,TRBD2,TGTGCCAGCAGCCCGTACCCTCGGATACCTAGCGGTAACAATGAGCAGTTCTTC,CASSPYPRIPSGNNEQFF
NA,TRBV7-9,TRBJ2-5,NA,TGTGCCAGCAGCTTAGTGGCGGTCTGGGAGACCCAGTACTTC,CASSLVAVWETQYF
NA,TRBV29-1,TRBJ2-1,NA,TGCAGCGTTAACGAGCCGGTGGGTGAGCAGTTCTTC,CSVNEPVGEQFF
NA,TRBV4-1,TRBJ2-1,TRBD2,TGCGCCAGCAGCCAAGAGTGGCGGGAGGGCCCTGAGCAGTTCTTC,CASSQEWREGPEQFF
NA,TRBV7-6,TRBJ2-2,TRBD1,TGTGCCAGCAGCTTGCGGGACAGGGGCCCTGGGAACACCGGGGAGCTGTTTTTT,CASSLRDRGPGNTGELFF
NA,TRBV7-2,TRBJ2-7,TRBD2,TGTGCCAGCAGCTTCCGGACTAGCGGGCAAGGCTACGAGCAGTACTTC,CASSFRTSGQGYEQYF
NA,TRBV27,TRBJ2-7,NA,TGTGCCAGCAGTTCATCTAGCTTCGAGCAGTACTTC,CASSSSSFEQYF
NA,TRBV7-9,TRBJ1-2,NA,TGTGCCAGCAGCTCCGGGACCGCGATCACAAACTATGGCTACACCTTC,CASSSGTAITNYGYTF
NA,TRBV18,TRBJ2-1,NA,TGTGCCAGCTCATTAGCAATGATCGACAATGAGCAGTTCTTC,CASSLAMIDNEQFF
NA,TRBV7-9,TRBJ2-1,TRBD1,TGTGCCAGCCACTTCCTGACAGGGGGAAACAATGAGCAGTTCTTC,CASHFLTGGNNEQFF
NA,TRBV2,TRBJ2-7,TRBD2,TGTGCCACCGAGTCCGGGACTAGCCCCTACGAGCAGTACTTC,CATESGTSPYEQYF
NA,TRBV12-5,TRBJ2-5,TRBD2,TGTGCTAGTGGTTTGTGGTATGCGGGAGGTGTGGAGACCCAGTACTTC,CASGLWYAGGVETQYF
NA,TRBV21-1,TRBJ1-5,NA,TGTGCCAGCAGCAGCGACAGCCCTTCCAATCAGCCCCAGCATTTT,CASSSDSPSNQPQHF
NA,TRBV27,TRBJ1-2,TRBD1,TGTGCCAGCAGTCCAACAACCCTCCGGGACAGGGGGGACTATGGCTACACCTTC,CASSPTTLRDRGDYGYTF
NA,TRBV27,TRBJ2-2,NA,TGTGCCAGCAGTCCCCATCAATATAGACCAGACAGGCTGGGGGAGCTGTTTTTT,CASSPHQYRPDRLGELFF
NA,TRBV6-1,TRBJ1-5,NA,TGTGCCAGCAGTGAAAATGTGCCGGAATATAGCAATCAGCCCCAGCATTTT,CASSENVPEYSNQPQHF
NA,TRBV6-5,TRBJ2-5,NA,TGTGCCAGCAGCCCCGGTTGGGGGGAGACCCAGTACTTC,CASSPGWGETQYF
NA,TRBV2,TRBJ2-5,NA,TGTGCCAGCAGCGCTGGGACTGGGGAGGAGACCCAGTACTTC,CASSAGTGEETQYF
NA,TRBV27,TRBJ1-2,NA,TGTGCCAGCAGTTCCCTCCTCAGTTATAACTATGGCTACACCTTC,CASSSLLSYNYGYTF
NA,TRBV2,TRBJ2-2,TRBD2,TGTGCCATCCCCGGGACTAGCGACGGGGAGCTGTTTTTT,CAIPGTSDGELFF
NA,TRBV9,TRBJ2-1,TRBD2,TGTGCCAGCAGCGGCACTAGCGGGAATGCAAATGAGCAGTTCTTC,CASSGTSGNANEQFF
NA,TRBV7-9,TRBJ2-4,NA,TGTGCCAGCAGCCCCCGAGGAGGACCCCTTGAGGAAAACATTCAGTACTTC,CASSPRGGPLEENIQYF
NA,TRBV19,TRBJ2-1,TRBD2,TGTGCCAGTAGTATAATAGCCGGGGGGGGTTACAATGAGCAGTTCTTC,CASSIIAGGGYNEQFF
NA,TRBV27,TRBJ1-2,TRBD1,TGTGCCAGCAGTCACGGGAATTACGACAGGGGGCAGGATGGCTACACCTTC,CASSHGNYDRGQDGYTF
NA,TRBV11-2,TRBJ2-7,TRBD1,TGTGCCAGCAGATTAGTCATTAGGGGACAGCTAGCTCACCCCTACGAGCAGTACTTC,CASRLVIRGQLAHPYEQYF